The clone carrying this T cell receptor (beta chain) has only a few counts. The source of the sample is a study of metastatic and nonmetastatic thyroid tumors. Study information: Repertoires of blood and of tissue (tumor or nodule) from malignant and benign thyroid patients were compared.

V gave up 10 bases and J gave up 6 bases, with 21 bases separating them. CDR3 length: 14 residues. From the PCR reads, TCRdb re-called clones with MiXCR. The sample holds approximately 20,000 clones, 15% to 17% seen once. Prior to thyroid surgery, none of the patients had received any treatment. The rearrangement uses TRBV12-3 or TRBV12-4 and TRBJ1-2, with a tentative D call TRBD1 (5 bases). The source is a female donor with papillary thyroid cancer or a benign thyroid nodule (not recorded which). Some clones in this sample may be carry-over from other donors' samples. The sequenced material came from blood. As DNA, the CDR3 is TGTGCCATCATGGCGGTCGCTCGGGGCCATGGCTACACCTTC. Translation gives CAIMAVARGHGYTF.